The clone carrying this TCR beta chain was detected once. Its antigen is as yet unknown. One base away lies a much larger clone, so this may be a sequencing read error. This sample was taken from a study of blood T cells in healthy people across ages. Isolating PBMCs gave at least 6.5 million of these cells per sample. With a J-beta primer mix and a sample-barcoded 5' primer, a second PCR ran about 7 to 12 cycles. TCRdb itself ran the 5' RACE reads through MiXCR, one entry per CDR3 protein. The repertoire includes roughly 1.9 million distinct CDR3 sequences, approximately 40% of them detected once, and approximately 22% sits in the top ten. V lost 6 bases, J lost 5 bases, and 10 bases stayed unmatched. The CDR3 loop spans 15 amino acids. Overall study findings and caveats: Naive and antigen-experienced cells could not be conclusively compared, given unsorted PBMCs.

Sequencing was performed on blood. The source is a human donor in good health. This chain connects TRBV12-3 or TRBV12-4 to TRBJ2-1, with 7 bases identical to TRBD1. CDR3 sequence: CASSARGSSHNEQFF. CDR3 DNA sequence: TGTGCCAGCAGCGCCAGGGGGTCATCCCACAATGAGCAGTTCTTC.